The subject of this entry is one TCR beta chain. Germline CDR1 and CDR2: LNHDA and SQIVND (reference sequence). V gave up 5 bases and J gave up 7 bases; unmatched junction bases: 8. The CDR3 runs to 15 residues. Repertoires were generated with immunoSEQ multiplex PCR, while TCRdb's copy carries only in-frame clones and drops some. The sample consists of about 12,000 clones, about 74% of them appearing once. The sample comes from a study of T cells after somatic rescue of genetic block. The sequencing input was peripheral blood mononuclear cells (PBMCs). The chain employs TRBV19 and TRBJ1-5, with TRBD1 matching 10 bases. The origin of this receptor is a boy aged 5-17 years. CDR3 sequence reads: CASSLPDRGNQPQHF. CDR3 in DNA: TGTGCCAGTAGTCTCCCGGACAGGGGGAACCAGCCCCAGCATTTT. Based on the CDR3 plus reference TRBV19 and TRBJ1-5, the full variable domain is DGGITQSPKYLFRKEGQNVTLSCEQNLNHDAMYWYRQDPGQGLRLIYYSQIVNDFQKGDIAEGYSVSREKKESFPLTVTSAQKNPTAFYLCASSLPDRGNQPQHFGDGTRLSIL.